Listed below are T cell receptor beta chains from one sample, sequenced in a study of T cell changes during pregnancy in multiple sclerosis. Sequenced by immunoSEQ multiplex PCR; TCRdb stores in-frame clones only, minus some. The repertoire includes tens of thousands of clones, roughly 92% of them detected once, and roughly 0.7% sits in the top ten. The material sequenced was CD4+ T cells from peripheral blood mononuclear cells, taken in the first trimester of pregnancy. The receptor source for this set is a female donor with multiple sclerosis, enrolled in a pregnancy study. The CDR3 runs from the conserved cysteine through the conserved F or W. The order of the fields is D gene, J gene, V gene, CDR3 protein. D genes are given only for firm matches.

D gene: TRBD1
J gene: TRBJ1-1
V gene: TRBV10-3
CDR3 protein: CATLTGANTEAFF

D gene: TRBD2
J gene: TRBJ2-7
V gene: TRBV9
CDR3 protein: CASSVGGAGAFYEQYF

D gene: .
J gene: TRBJ2-2
V gene: TRBV6-4
CDR3 protein: CASSEQGIAGELFF

D gene: TRBD2
J gene: TRBJ2-7
V gene: TRBV4-1
CDR3 protein: CASSQGGSGIKGYEQYF

D gene: .
J gene: TRBJ2-2
V gene: TRBV4-3
CDR3 protein: CASSQQMNTGELFF

D gene: TRBD1
J gene: TRBJ1-2
V gene: TRBV6-1
CDR3 protein: CASRTGTFGYTF

D gene: TRBD2
J gene: TRBJ2-2
V gene: TRBV13
CDR3 protein: CASSPSGRITGELFF

D gene: TRBD1
J gene: TRBJ1-1
V gene: TRBV11-2
CDR3 protein: CASSLLWGQGNTEAFF

D gene: TRBD2
J gene: TRBJ2-1
V gene: TRBV11-2
CDR3 protein: CASSLGERESEQFF

D gene: TRBD1
J gene: TRBJ1-5
V gene: TRBV6-5
CDR3 protein: CASSYSGQGSQPQHF

D gene: .
J gene: TRBJ2-3
V gene: TRBV7-9
CDR3 protein: CASSRGTDTQYF

D gene: TRBD2
J gene: TRBJ2-5
V gene: TRBV9
CDR3 protein: CASSVGGGRGRETQYF

D gene: .
J gene: TRBJ1-2
V gene: TRBV28
CDR3 protein: CASSFGGYGYTF

D gene: TRBD1
J gene: TRBJ1-3
V gene: TRBV19
CDR3 protein: CASSSTGISGNTIYF

D gene: TRBD2
J gene: TRBJ2-5
V gene: TRBV5-6
CDR3 protein: CASTVGLAGGGQYF

D gene: TRBD2
J gene: TRBJ2-1
V gene: TRBV2
CDR3 protein: CASRRLAGASSQFF

D gene: TRBD1
J gene: TRBJ1-2
V gene: TRBV10-3
CDR3 protein: CAISESQQGAAHTF

D gene: .
J gene: TRBJ1-3
V gene: TRBV6-5
CDR3 protein: CASHKTSSGNTIYF

D gene: TRBD2
J gene: TRBJ2-1
V gene: TRBV10-3
CDR3 protein: CAISESPLASGRFGNEQFF

D gene: TRBD1
J gene: TRBJ2-1
V gene: TRBV28
CDR3 protein: CASSLGQGPNEQFF

D gene: TRBD1
J gene: TRBJ2-5
V gene: TRBV11-3
CDR3 protein: CASSDSGGQETQYF

D gene: .
J gene: TRBJ2-2
V gene: TRBV28
CDR3 protein: CASSLAGTSNTGELFF

D gene: TRBD1
J gene: TRBJ2-4
V gene: TRBV5-1
CDR3 protein: CASSSRDSKNIQYF

D gene: TRBD1
J gene: TRBJ2-2
V gene: TRBV5-1
CDR3 protein: CASSLPRDSTGELFF

D gene: TRBD2
J gene: TRBJ2-7
V gene: TRBV7-2
CDR3 protein: CASKLGTPGLAGEQYF

D gene: .
J gene: TRBJ2-7
V gene: TRBV5-6
CDR3 protein: CASSEAGAWGTYEQYF

D gene: TRBD2
J gene: TRBJ2-7
V gene: TRBV5-1
CDR3 protein: CASSSGLADPYEQYF

D gene: .
J gene: TRBJ2-7
V gene: TRBV6-1
CDR3 protein: CASSQLVSEQYF

D gene: TRBD2
J gene: TRBJ2-1
V gene: TRBV7-8
CDR3 protein: CASSLEPGGPLNEQFF

D gene: .
J gene: TRBJ1-2
V gene: TRBV7-2
CDR3 protein: CASSLTRGYGYTF

D gene: TRBD1
J gene: TRBJ1-1
V gene: TRBV9
CDR3 protein: CASSGGGQGAGNTEAFF

D gene: .
J gene: TRBJ2-3
V gene: TRBV5-1
CDR3 protein: CASSAGGSTDTQYF

D gene: TRBD1
J gene: TRBJ1-2
V gene: TRBV28
CDR3 protein: CASSDFPGQGRDYTF

D gene: .
J gene: TRBJ2-7
V gene: TRBV6-5
CDR3 protein: CASRVTGTYEQYF

D gene: .
J gene: TRBJ1-1
V gene: TRBV19
CDR3 protein: CASSLSRQVDSWDTEAFF

D gene: .
J gene: TRBJ2-2
V gene: TRBV5-1
CDR3 protein: CASRGTANTGELFF

D gene: TRBD2
J gene: TRBJ2-1
V gene: TRBV2
CDR3 protein: CASNQGTSQGEQFF

D gene: .
J gene: TRBJ2-3
V gene: TRBV15
CDR3 protein: CATSRDSGGSTDTQYF

D gene: TRBD1
J gene: TRBJ1-5
V gene: TRBV6-6
CDR3 protein: CASRGTGRQPQHF

D gene: .
J gene: TRBJ2-3
V gene: TRBV4-1
CDR3 protein: CASSQGQGPSTDTQYF

D gene: TRBD2
J gene: TRBJ2-3
V gene: TRBV30
CDR3 protein: CAWRAGTSGASQYF

D gene: .
J gene: TRBJ2-7
V gene: TRBV4-2
CDR3 protein: CASSQEAGHNVYEQYF

D gene: .
J gene: TRBJ2-7
V gene: TRBV9
CDR3 protein: CASSVEAGPNYEQYF

D gene: TRBD1
J gene: TRBJ1-1
V gene: TRBV28
CDR3 protein: CASRNRGFRAFF

D gene: TRBD2
J gene: TRBJ2-1
V gene: TRBV11-1
CDR3 protein: CASGSGSYNEQFF

D gene: .
J gene: TRBJ1-2
V gene: TRBV30
CDR3 protein: CAWSPRDKGIYGYTF

D gene: .
J gene: TRBJ2-3
V gene: TRBV28
CDR3 protein: CASSWGTSSTDTQYF

D gene: TRBD1
J gene: TRBJ1-6
V gene: TRBV4-3
CDR3 protein: CASSQDGTGADSPLHF

D gene: TRBD1
J gene: TRBJ1-2
V gene: TRBV6-6
CDR3 protein: CASSDRGLYGYTF

D gene: TRBD1
J gene: TRBJ2-5
V gene: TRBV28
CDR3 protein: CASSSRGPETQYF

D gene: .
J gene: TRBJ1-2
V gene: TRBV7-2
CDR3 protein: CASSLDLAGYTF

D gene: .
J gene: TRBJ2-3
V gene: TRBV10-1
CDR3 protein: CASSEETRGTADTQYF

D gene: .
J gene: TRBJ1-5
V gene: TRBV27
CDR3 protein: CASSLSRLRNQPQHF

D gene: .
J gene: TRBJ1-3
V gene: TRBV2
CDR3 protein: CASSEELFGNTIYF